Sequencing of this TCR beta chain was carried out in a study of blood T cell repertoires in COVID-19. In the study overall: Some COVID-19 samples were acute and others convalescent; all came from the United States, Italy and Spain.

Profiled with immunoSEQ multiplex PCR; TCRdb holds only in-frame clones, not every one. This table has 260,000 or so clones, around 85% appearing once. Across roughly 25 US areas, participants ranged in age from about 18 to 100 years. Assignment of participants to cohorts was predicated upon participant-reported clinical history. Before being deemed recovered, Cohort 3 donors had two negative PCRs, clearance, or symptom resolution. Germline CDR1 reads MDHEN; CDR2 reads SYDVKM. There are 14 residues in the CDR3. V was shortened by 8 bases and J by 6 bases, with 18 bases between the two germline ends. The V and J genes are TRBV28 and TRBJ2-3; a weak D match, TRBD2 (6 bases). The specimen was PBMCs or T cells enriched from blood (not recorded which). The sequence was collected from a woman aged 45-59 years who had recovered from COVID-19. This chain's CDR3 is CASAVLGGKDTQYF. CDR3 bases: TGTGCCAGCGCGGTGCTCGGGGGTAAGGATACGCAGTATTTT.